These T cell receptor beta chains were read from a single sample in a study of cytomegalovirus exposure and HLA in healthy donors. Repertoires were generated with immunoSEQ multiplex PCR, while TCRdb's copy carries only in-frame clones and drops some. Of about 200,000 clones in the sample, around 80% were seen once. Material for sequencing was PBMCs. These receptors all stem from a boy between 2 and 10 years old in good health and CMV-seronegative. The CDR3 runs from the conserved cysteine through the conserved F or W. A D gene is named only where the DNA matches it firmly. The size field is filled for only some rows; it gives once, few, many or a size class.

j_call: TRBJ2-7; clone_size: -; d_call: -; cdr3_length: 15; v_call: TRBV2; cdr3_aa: CASDIGFDSGGEQYF; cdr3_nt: TGTGCCAGTGATATCGGCTTCGACAGTGGTGGGGAGCAGTACTTC
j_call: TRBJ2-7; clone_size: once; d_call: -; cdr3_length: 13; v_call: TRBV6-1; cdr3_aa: CASSENGSYEQYF; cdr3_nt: TGTGCCAGCAGTGAGAACGGTTCCTACGAGCAGTACTTC
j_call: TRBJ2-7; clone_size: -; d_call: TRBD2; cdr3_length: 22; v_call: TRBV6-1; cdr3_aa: CASSEINGVEGLAGGINDEQYF; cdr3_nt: TGTGCCAGCAGTGAAATAAACGGAGTGGAGGGACTAGCGGGAGGAATTAATGACGAGCAGTACTTC
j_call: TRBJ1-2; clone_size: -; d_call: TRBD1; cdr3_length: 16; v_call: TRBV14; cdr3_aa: CASSLTRDRMNYGYTF; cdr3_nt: TGTGCCAGCAGCCTCACACGGGACAGAATGAACTATGGCTACACCTTC
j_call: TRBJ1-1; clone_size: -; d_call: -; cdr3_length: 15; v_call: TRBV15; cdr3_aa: CATSNSPRSYTEAFF; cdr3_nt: TGTGCCACCAGCAACTCCCCCCGGAGCTACACTGAAGCTTTCTTT
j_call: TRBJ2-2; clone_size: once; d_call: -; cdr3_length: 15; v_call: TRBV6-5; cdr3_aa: CASRGQFANTGELFF; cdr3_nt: TGTGCCAGCAGAGGACAGTTCGCGAACACCGGGGAGCTGTTTTTT
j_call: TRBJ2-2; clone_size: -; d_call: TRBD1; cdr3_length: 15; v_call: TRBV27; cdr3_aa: CASNSRGTNTGELFF; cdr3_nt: TGTGCCAGCAACTCCAGGGGGACGAACACCGGGGAGCTGTTTTTT
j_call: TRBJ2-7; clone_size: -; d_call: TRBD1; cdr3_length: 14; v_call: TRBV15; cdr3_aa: CATSTGTGSYEQYF; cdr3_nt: TGTGCCACCAGTACCGGGACAGGGTCCTACGAGCAGTACTTC
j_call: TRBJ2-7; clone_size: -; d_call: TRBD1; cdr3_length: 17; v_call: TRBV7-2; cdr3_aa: CASSFPKEQGNDYEQYF; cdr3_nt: TGTGCCAGCAGCTTCCCTAAAGAACAGGGGAACGACTACGAGCAGTACTTC
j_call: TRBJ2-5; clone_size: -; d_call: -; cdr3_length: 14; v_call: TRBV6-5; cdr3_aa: CASSYSGVQETQYF; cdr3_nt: TGTGCCAGCAGTTACTCGGGCGTACAAGAGACCCAGTACTTC
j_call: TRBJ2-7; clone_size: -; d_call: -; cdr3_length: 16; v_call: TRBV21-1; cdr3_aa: CASSRRLAEWFYEQYF; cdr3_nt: TGTGCCAGCAGCCGCCGACTAGCGGAGTGGTTCTACGAGCAGTACTTC
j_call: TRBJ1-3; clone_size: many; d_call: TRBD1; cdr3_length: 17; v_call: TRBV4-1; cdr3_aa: CASSQGPGQGFGNTIYF; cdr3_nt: TGCGCCAGCAGCCAAGGTCCGGGACAGGGGTTTGGAAACACCATATATTTT
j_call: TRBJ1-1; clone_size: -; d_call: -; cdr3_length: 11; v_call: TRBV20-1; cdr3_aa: CSAPLNTEAFF; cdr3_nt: TGCAGTGCCCCGTTGAACACTGAAGCTTTCTTT
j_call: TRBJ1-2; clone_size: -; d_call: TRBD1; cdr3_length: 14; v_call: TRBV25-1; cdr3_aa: CASSRQGTGYGYTF; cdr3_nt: TGTGCCAGCAGCCGACAGGGAACAGGCTATGGCTACACCTTC
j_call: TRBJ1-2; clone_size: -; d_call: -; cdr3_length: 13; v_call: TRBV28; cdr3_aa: CASSREGRVGYTF; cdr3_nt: TGTGCCAGCAGTAGGGAGGGTAGGGTCGGCTACACCTTC
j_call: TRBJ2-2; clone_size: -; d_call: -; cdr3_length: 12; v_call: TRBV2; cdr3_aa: CASREAIGELFF; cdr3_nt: TGTGCCAGCAGAGAGGCTATCGGGGAGCTGTTTTTT
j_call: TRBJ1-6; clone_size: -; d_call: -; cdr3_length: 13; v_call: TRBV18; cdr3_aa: CASSPSEGSPLHF; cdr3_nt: TGTGCCAGCTCACCGTCTGAGGGATCACCCCTCCACTTT
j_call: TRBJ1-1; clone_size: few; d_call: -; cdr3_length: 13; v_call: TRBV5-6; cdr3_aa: CASSLARDPEAFF; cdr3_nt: TGTGCCAGCAGCTTAGCGAGGGATCCTGAAGCTTTCTTT
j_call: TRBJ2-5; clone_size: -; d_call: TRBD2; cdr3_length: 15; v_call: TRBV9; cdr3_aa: CASGGSGGREETQYF; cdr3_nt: TGTGCCAGCGGGGGTAGCGGGGGGCGGGAGGAGACCCAGTACTTC
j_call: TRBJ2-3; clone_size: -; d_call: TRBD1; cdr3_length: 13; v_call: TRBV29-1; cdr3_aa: CSVRQGGTDTQYF; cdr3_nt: TGCAGCGTCAGACAGGGGGGCACAGATACGCAGTATTTT
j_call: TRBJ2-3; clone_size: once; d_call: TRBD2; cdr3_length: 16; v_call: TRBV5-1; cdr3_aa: CASSSPRTSGSGGQYF; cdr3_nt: TGCGCCAGCAGCTCGCCCCGGACTAGCGGGTCGGGGGGGCAGTATTTT
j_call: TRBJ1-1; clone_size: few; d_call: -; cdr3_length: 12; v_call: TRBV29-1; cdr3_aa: CSVSGEGTEAFF; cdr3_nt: TGCAGCGTTTCCGGGGAGGGAACTGAAGCTTTCTTT
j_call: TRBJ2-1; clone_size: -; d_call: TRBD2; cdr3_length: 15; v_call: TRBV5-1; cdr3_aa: CASSGGSGRAGEQFF; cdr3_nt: TGCGCCAGCAGCGGGGGTAGCGGGAGGGCCGGTGAGCAGTTCTTC
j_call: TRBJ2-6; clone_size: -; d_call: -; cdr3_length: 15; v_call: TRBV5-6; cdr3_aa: CASSFFSPGANVLTF; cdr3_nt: TGTGCCAGCAGCTTCTTTAGCCCTGGGGCCAACGTCCTGACTTTC